The sequence of this TCR beta chain was determined in a study of CD4 and CD8 cells across lung adenocarcinoma regions. Each CDR3 protein gets one entry after TCRdb re-called the PCR reads with MiXCR. In the table there are approximately 8,800 distinct CDR3 sequences, about 59% of which are singletons. The patients had localized lung adenocarcinoma, a non-small cell subtype. The sample was CD8+ T cells from the center of a lung tumor. The TCR was taken from a female donor with lung adenocarcinoma. The CD4 and CD8 labels of this study may be unreliable.

The CDR3 DNA follows: TGTGCCAGCAGCTTAGTGGACACCGGACGGACTGAGCAGTTCTTC. Protein product: CASSLVDTGRTEQFF. The genes are TRBV7-3 and TRBJ2-7; perhaps TRBD1 as D (5 bases). The DNA end lines up better with TRBJ2-1; the J call may be wrong. The germline CDR1 and CDR2 sequences are SGHTA and FQGTGA. The CDR3 length is 15 residues.